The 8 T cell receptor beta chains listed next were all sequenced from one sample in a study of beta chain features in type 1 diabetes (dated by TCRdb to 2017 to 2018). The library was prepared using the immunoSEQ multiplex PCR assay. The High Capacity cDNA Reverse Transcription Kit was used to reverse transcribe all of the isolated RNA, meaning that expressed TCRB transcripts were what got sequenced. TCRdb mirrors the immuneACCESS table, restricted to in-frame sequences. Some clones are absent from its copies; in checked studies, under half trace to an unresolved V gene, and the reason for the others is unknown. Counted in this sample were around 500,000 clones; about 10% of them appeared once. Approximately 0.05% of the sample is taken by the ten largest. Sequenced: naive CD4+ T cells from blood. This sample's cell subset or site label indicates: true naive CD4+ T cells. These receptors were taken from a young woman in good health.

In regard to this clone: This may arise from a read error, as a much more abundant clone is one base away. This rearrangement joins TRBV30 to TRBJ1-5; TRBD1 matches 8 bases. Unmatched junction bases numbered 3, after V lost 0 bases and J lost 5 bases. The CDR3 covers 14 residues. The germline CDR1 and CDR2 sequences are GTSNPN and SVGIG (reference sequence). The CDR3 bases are TGTGCCTGGAGTGTAGGACAGGGCCATCAGCCCCAGCATTTT. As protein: CAWSVGQGHQPQHF.

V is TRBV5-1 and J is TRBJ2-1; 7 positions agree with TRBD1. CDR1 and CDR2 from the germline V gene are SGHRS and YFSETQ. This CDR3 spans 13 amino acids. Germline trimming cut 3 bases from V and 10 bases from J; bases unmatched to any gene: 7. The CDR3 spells CASSWTGLREQFF. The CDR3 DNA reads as TGCGCCAGCAGCTGGACAGGTCTGCGGGAGCAGTTCTTC.

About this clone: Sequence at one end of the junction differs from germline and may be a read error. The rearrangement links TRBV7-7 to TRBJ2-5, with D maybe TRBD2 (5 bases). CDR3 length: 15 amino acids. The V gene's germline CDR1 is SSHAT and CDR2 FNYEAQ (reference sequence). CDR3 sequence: CASSRGGGNQETQYF. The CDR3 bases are TGTGCTAGCAGCCGGGGTGGCGGAAACCAAGAGACCCAGTACTTC.

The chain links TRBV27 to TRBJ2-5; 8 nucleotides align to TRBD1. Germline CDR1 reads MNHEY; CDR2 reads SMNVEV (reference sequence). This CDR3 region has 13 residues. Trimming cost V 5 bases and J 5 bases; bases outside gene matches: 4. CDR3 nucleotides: TGTGCCAGCAGTCACAGGGGGGTGGAGACCCAGTACTTC. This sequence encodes CASSHRGVETQYF.

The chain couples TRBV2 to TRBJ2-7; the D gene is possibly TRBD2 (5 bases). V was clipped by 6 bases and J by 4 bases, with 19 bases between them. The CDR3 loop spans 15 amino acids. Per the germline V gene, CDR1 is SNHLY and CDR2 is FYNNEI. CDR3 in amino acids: CASRRAPGATYEQYF. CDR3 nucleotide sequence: TGTGCCAGCAGGAGGGCCCCCGGCGCCACTTACGAGCAGTACTTC.

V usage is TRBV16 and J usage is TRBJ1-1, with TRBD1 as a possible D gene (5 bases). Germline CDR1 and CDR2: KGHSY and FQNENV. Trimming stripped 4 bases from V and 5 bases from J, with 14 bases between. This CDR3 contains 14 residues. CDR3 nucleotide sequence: TGTGCCAGCAGCCCCCAGTCGGGGGGGACTGAAGCTTTCTTT. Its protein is CASSPQSGGTEAFF. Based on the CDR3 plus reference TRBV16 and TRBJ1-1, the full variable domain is GEEVAQTPKHLVRGEGQKAKLYCAPIKGHSYVFWYQQVLKNEFKFLISFQNENVFDETGMPKERFSAKCLPNSPCSLEIQATKLEDSAVYFCASSPQSGGTEAFFGQGTRLTVV.

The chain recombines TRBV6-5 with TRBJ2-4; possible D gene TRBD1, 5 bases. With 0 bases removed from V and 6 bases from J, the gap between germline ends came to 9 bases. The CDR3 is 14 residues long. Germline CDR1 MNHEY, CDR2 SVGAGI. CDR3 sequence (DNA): TGTGCCAGCAGTTACTCGGGCAGGGCAAACATTCAGTACTTC. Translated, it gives CASSYSGRANIQYF.

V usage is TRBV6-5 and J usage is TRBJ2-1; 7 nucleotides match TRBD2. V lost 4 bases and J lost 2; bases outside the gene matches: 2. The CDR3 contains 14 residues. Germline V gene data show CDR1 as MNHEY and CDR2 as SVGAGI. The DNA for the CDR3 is TGTGCCAGCAGTTCGGGACTACCCTACAATGAGCAGTTCTTC. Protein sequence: CASSSGLPYNEQFF.